Presented here are 27 T cell receptor beta chains from one specimen sequenced in a study of T cell responses to AZD1222 COVID-19 vaccine. Generated by immunoSEQ multiplex PCR, the TCRdb table keeps only in-frame clones and is missing some. The table has 140,000 or so clones, around 90% seen once. The sample here was peripheral blood, taken 28 days after the second AZD1222 dose. These TCRs come from an adult who received the AZD1222 COVID-19 vaccine.

This sequence joins TRBV6-5 and TRBJ1-1, with a weak D call TRBD1 (6 bases). Germline CDR1 and CDR2: MNHEY and SVGAGI. This CDR3 is 13 amino acids long. Trimming shortened V by 2 bases and J by 10 bases, and 14 bases separated the two germline ends. CDR3 amino acids: CASSYMVGGLAFF. The CDR3 region has the DNA TGTGCCAGCAGTTACATGGTAGGGGGTTTAGCTTTCTTT.

The J gene is TRBJ1-2, the V gene TRBV23-1; D is unclear. TRBV23-1 qualifies as an ORF whose function is uncertain. The ends were cut back, 4 bases at V and 3 bases at J, with 12 bases in the middle. The CDR3 is 14 amino acids. DNA for the CDR3: TGCGCCAGCAGTCCGGCGGAGAATGACTATGGCTACACCTTC. Its protein is CASSPAENDYGYTF.

This clone has a single count. The chain uses TRBV28 and TRBJ1-2; D remains unclear. Per germline, CDR1 MDHEN and CDR2 SYDVKM. The CDR3 runs 14 residues. Trimming stripped 5 bases from V and 1 base from J, with 11 bases between. The CDR3 region has the DNA TGTGCCAGCAGTACACCACTGCTTAACTATGGCTACACCTTC. It is translated as CASSTPLLNYGYTF.

The V and J genes are TRBV7-2 and TRBJ2-7; D tentatively reads TRBD1 or TRBD2 (6 bases each). The CDR3 is 13 residues long. The germline V and J ends were trimmed by 5 bases and 7 bases, with 15 bases remaining between them. Germline V CDR1 and CDR2: SGHTA, FQGNSA. CDR3 amino acids: CASSTTGGGEQYF. The CDR3 DNA follows: TGTGCCAGCAGCACCACAGGAGGGGGGGAGCAGTACTTC.

The rearrangement joins TRBV6-1 to TRBJ1-1, with D unresolved. This CDR3 has 14 residues. The germline V gene encodes CDR1 MNHNS and CDR2 SASEGT. V lost 0 bases and J 5 bases, leaving 10 bases between the germline ends. The CDR3 DNA reads TGTGCCAGCAGTGAAGCTCCGGGTGGGACTGAAGCTTTCTTT. This sequence encodes CASSEAPGGTEAFF.

V and J are TRBV7-3 and TRBJ2-7; 7 bases are shared with TRBD2. V lost 4 bases and J lost 2; bases outside the gene matches: 8. The length of the CDR3 is 15 residues. Per germline, CDR1 SGHTA and CDR2 FQGTGA. CDR3 bases: TGTGCCAGCAGCTCTACGGGAAGCGGGACCTACGAGCAGTACTTC. The encoded protein is CASSSTGSGTYEQYF.

This sequence joins TRBV15 and TRBJ2-3, with 7 nucleotides matching TRBD2. The ends lost 1 base at V and 6 bases at J; junction bases unmatched: 13. CDR1 and CDR2 from the germline V gene are LNHNV and YYDKDF (reference sequence). The CDR3 runs to 17 residues. The DNA for the CDR3 is TGTGCCACCAGCAGAGCACGGGAGGTGTCCTGGGGGGATACGCAGTATTTT. This sequence encodes CATSRAREVSWGDTQYF.

V gene TRBV10-3 combines with J gene TRBJ1-5, with unresolved D. With 0 bases removed from V and 3 bases from J, the gap between germline ends came to 9 bases. The germline V gene encodes CDR1 ENHRY and CDR2 SYGVKD. This CDR3 has 15 amino acids. The CDR3 reads CAISESRGLNQPQHF. In nucleotides, the CDR3 is TGTGCCATCAGTGAGTCACGGGGTCTCAATCAGCCCCAGCATTTT.

The CDR3 spells CASSNRMDSSTEAFF. CDR3 nucleotides: TGTGCCAGCAGTAATCGTATGGACAGTAGCACTGAAGCTTTCTTT. The rearrangement joins TRBV6-5 to TRBJ1-1; D possibly corresponds to TRBD1 (6 bases). The CDR3 spans 15 residues. V was clipped by 5 bases and J by 4 bases, with 17 bases between them. CDR1 is MNHEY, CDR2 SVGAGI, per germline.

The chain employs TRBV10-3 and TRBJ2-1, with 8 bases identical to TRBD2. The ends lost 2 bases at V and 0 bases at J; junction bases unmatched: 9. The CDR3 is made up of 18 amino acids. The V gene's germline CDR1 is ENHRY and CDR2 SYGVKD. As DNA, the CDR3 is TGTGCCATCAGTGAGAATGTTATCGGGACTAGCTCCTACAATGAGCAGTTCTTC. As protein: CAISENVIGTSSYNEQFF.

This clone was detected a few times. The chain carries TRBV2 and TRBJ1-4, with TRBD1 identical over 9 bases. The V and J ends lost 6 bases and 7 bases, in that order; junction bases with no gene match: 9. There are 15 residues in the CDR3. The germline CDR1 and CDR2 sequences are SNHLY and FYNNEI. For the CDR3, the DNA is TGTGCCAGCAGCCTACAGGGGGCGATCGGTGAAAAACTGTTTTTT. Its translation is CASSLQGAIGEKLFF.

This clone has only one observation. The chain uses TRBV9 and TRBJ2-1; D is unresolved. The CDR3 length is 13 residues. The germline gives CDR1 SGDLS, CDR2 YYNGEE. Trimming took 0 bases from V and 7 from J, leaving 8 bases between them. The CDR3 reads CASSVAGGNEQFF. CDR3 bases: TGTGCCAGCAGCGTAGCAGGTGGGAATGAGCAGTTCTTC.

The chain joins TRBV19 to TRBJ1-2, with D possibly TRBD1 on 5 matching bases. Germline V CDR1 and CDR2: LNHDA, SQIVND (reference sequence). The CDR3 loop spans 14 amino acids. V was pared by 7 bases and J by 2 bases, with 14 bases between. Here the CDR3 DNA reads TGTGCCAGTAACCCTGGGGGGACCAACTATGGCTACACCTTC. It is translated as CASNPGGTNYGYTF.

The chain uses TRBV9 and TRBJ1-1; 10 nucleotides line up with TRBD1. The CDR3 is made up of 15 amino acids. The junction had 4 bases not matched to a gene; V was cut back by 0 bases and J by 5 bases. The germline V gene encodes CDR1 SGDLS and CDR2 YYNGEE. The DNA of the CDR3 is TGTGCCAGCAGCGTAGGGACAGGGGGAGGGACTGAAGCTTTCTTT. As protein: CASSVGTGGGTEAFF.

This chain connects TRBV6-1 to TRBJ1-1; no firm D call. V was cut by 4 bases and J by 4 bases, with 19 bases left in between. The CDR3 sequence is 16 residues long. Germline V gives CDR1 MNHNS, CDR2 SASEGT. CDR3 DNA sequence: TGTGCCAGCAGTGCCGCTCAGCCCAGGCGGGGCACTGAAGCTTTCTTT. Its translation: CASSAAQPRRGTEAFF.

This chain joins TRBV6-5 and TRBJ2-1; tentatively, D is TRBD1 (6 bases). Germline V gives CDR1 MNHEY, CDR2 SVGAGI. This CDR3 is 14 amino acids long. V was trimmed by 6 bases and J by 5 bases, leaving 14 bases between them. The CDR3 sequence is CASRLQGSDNEQFF. CDR3 nucleotides: TGTGCCAGCAGACTACAGGGTAGCGACAATGAGCAGTTCTTC.

The chain recombines TRBV27 with TRBJ1-4, with a tentative D call TRBD1 (6 bases). The germline CDR1 and CDR2 sequences are MNHEY and SMNVEV (reference sequence). The ends were cut back, 3 bases at V and 3 bases at J, with 14 bases in the middle. This CDR3 region has 16 residues. The CDR3 sequence: CASSFSRTASNEKLFF. CDR3 bases: TGTGCCAGCAGTTTTTCCAGGACAGCCTCTAATGAAAAACTGTTTTTT.

The chain carries TRBV6-5 and TRBJ1-1; TRBD1 is a possible D gene (5 bases). This CDR3 contains 13 residues. CDR1 and CDR2 from the germline V gene are MNHEY and SVGAGI. Trimming stripped 2 bases from V and 3 bases from J, with 7 bases between. The CDR3 bases are TGTGCCAGCAGTTACGGCAGGGACACTGAAGCTTTCTTT. Its protein is CASSYGRDTEAFF.

J is TRBJ2-1 and V is TRBV7-2, with 14 nucleotides matching TRBD2. Per germline, CDR1 SGHTA and CDR2 FQGNSA. This CDR3 region has 18 residues. The V gene end was trimmed by 3 bases and the J gene end by 6 bases; junction bases not matched to a gene: 10. The CDR3 loop reads CASSFQSGLAGGPNEQFF. Here the CDR3 DNA reads TGTGCCAGCAGCTTTCAGTCCGGACTAGCGGGAGGTCCCAATGAGCAGTTCTTC.

The rearrangement joins TRBV5-1 to TRBJ2-7; D perhaps matches TRBD2 (5 bases). The CDR3 has 16 amino acids. V was trimmed by 6 bases and J by 4 bases, leaving 23 bases between them. CDR1 is SGHRS, CDR2 YFSETQ, per germline. DNA for the CDR3: TGCGCCAGCAACATTGGTGGGCCTCTGCGGAGGTACGAGCAGTACTTC. It codes for CASNIGGPLRRYEQYF.

The chain carries TRBV6-5 and TRBJ1-1; 7 bases line up with TRBD1. The CDR3 extends over 14 amino acids. Germline V CDR1 and CDR2: MNHEY, SVGAGI. The ends lost 2 bases at V and 8 bases at J; junction bases unmatched: 8. The CDR3 here is CASSYLDRAGEAFF. CDR3 nucleotide sequence: TGTGCCAGCAGTTACCTCGACAGGGCGGGCGAAGCTTTCTTT.

The genes are TRBV6-5 and TRBJ2-3; no definite D call. Germline assignment: CDR1 MNHEY and CDR2 SVGAGI. CDR3 length: 12 residues. Trimming stripped 8 bases from V and 0 bases from J, with 6 bases between. The CDR3 here is CASGFSTDTQYF. The DNA for the CDR3 is TGTGCCAGCGGATTCAGCACAGATACGCAGTATTTT.

Worth noting for this clone: Other DNA sequences in the sample encode the same CDR3. The V and J genes are TRBV12-3 or TRBV12-4 and TRBJ2-5; 10 positions agree with TRBD2. The ends lost 8 bases at V and 5 bases at J; junction bases unmatched: 5. The CDR3 consists of 13 residues. In DNA, the CDR3 is TGTGCCAGCCGGCTAGCGGGAGTCGAGACCCAGTACTTC. Its translation: CASRLAGVETQYF.

V gene TRBV7-2 combines with J gene TRBJ1-5; the D is unclear. This CDR3 spans 14 amino acids. The V and J ends lost 0 bases and 5 bases respectively, with 8 bases between them. CDR1 SGHTA and CDR2 FQGNSA come from the germline V gene. CDR3 coding DNA: TGTGCCAGCAGCTTAGCAATGGGGTATCAGCCCCAGCATTTT. Translating it yields CASSLAMGYQPQHF.

This chain links TRBV19 with TRBJ1-1; the D gene is possibly TRBD1 (5 bases). The CDR3 has 15 amino acids. V was pared by 3 bases and J by 3 bases, with 14 bases between. CDR1 and CDR2 from the germline V gene are LNHDA and SQIVND (reference sequence). This chain's CDR3 is CASSISQGRYTEAFF. DNA for the CDR3: TGTGCCAGTAGTATTTCTCAGGGTAGGTACACTGAAGCTTTCTTT. Complete variable domain (other parts from reference TRBV19 and TRBJ1-1): DGGITQSPKYLFRKEGQNVTLSCEQNLNHDAMYWYRQDPGQGLRLIYYSQIVNDFQKGDIAEGYSVSREKKESFPLTVTSAQKNPTAFYLCASSISQGRYTEAFFGQGTRLTVV.

The gene calls are TRBV7-9 and TRBJ2-2, with D perhaps assigned TRBD1 or TRBD2 (6 bases each). Germline V gene data show CDR1 as SEHNR and CDR2 as FQNEAQ (reference sequence). Trimming removed 4 bases from V and 3 bases from J, with 15 bases in between. This CDR3 is built from 16 residues. The chain's CDR3 is CASSSSPRGDTGELFF. CDR3 DNA: TGTGCCAGCAGCTCCTCCCCGAGGGGGGACACCGGGGAGCTGTTTTTT. The complete variable domain, with remaining parts taken from reference TRBV7-9 and TRBJ2-2, reads DTGVSQNPRHKITKRGQNVTFRCDPISEHNRLYWYRQTLGQGPEFLTYFQNEAQLEKSRLLSDRFSAERPKGSFSTLEIQRTEQGDSAMYLCASSSSPRGDTGELFFGEGSRLTVL.

The chain carries TRBV9 and TRBJ2-7, with D possibly matching TRBD2 (5 bases). Trimming stripped 0 bases from V and 1 base from J, with 14 bases between. The germline gives CDR1 SGDLS, CDR2 YYNGEE. The CDR3 has 16 residues. The CDR3 protein is CASSVGAGDNSYEQYF. CDR3 in DNA: TGTGCCAGCAGCGTAGGTGCGGGCGATAATTCCTACGAGCAGTACTTC.